Listed below are T cell receptor beta chains from one sample, sequenced in a study of cytomegalovirus exposure and HLA in healthy donors. Clones were sequenced by immunoSEQ multiplex PCR, and TCRdb holds only the in-frame ones, with some missing. The table records approximately 150,000 clones, roughly three quarters of them present only once. Specimen: PBMCs. Source of these receptors: a woman aged 40 to 50 in good health and CMV-seropositive. The CDR3 runs from the conserved cysteine through the conserved F or W. The order of the fields is clone size, J gene, D gene, V gene, CDR3 protein, CDR3 DNA. D genes are given only for firm matches. Clone size appears in some rows only: once, few, many, or a class for an expanded clone.

-,TRBJ2-1,-,TRBV5-1,CASSRGVAEGSEQFF,TGCGCCAGCAGCCGGGGCGTAGCGGAGGGTAGTGAGCAGTTCTTC
-,TRBJ2-1,TRBD2,TRBV4-3,CASSQDPAGAYNEQFF,TGCGCCAGCAGCCAAGATCCAGCGGGGGCTTACAATGAGCAGTTCTTC
-,TRBJ2-5,TRBD2,TRBV4-3,CASSQELAGGPLYF,TGCGCCAGCAGCCAAGAACTAGCGGGGGGCCCGCTTTACTTC
few,TRBJ1-3,-,TRBV19,CASSRQVNSGNTIYF,TGTGCCAGTAGTCGGCAGGTCAACTCTGGAAACACCATATATTTT
-,TRBJ1-2,-,TRBV10-3,CAISESAGARYTF,TGTGCCATCAGTGAGTCGGCGGGAGCACGCTACACCTTC
once,TRBJ2-2,TRBD1,TRBV7-3,CASSLTPRQGANTGELFF,TGTGCCAGCAGCTTAACCCCGAGACAGGGGGCGAATACCGGGGAGCTGTTTTTT
-,TRBJ1-1,-,TRBV19,CASSINGGNTEAFF,TGTGCCAGTAGTATTAACGGGGGGAACACTGAAGCTTTCTTT
-,TRBJ2-7,-,TRBV11-2,CASSPGDVYEQYF,TGTGCCAGCAGTCCTGGAGACGTCTACGAGCAGTACTTC
-,TRBJ1-2,TRBD1,TRBV28,CAIGTGFLYGYTF,TGTGCCATCGGGACAGGGTTTCTATATGGCTACACCTTC
-,TRBJ2-1,-,TRBV7-6,CASSRPGGGGQFF,TGTGCCAGCAGCCGCCCAGGGGGAGGAGGGCAGTTCTTC
-,TRBJ1-1,-,TRBV7-3,CASSLTSGTGQLEAFF,TGTGCCAGCAGCTTAACGAGTGGTACCGGACAGCTTGAAGCTTTCTTT
-,TRBJ2-7,-,TRBV9,CASSVDSGHNYEQYF,TGTGCCAGCAGCGTAGACAGTGGGCACAACTACGAGCAGTACTTC
-,TRBJ2-1,TRBD2,TRBV11-3,CASSSSTGLAGEINEQFF,TGTGCCAGCAGCTCCTCCACTGGCCTAGCGGGGGAGATCAATGAGCAGTTCTTC
-,TRBJ1-3,TRBD1,TRBV7-9,CASSPQGDSGNTIYF,TGTGCCAGCAGCCCCCAGGGGGACTCTGGAAACACCATATATTTT
-,TRBJ2-1,TRBD2,TRBV28,CASSLAGGWYEQFF,TGTGCCAGCAGCTTAGCGGGGGGCTGGTATGAGCAGTTCTTC
-,TRBJ1-1,-,TRBV4-2,CASRKQGADTEAFF,TGTGCCAGCAGGAAACAGGGAGCGGACACTGAAGCTTTCTTT
-,TRBJ2-1,-,TRBV6-1,CASSESSGSWSRQFF,TGTGCCAGCAGTGAAAGCTCTGGGTCATGGAGCCGGCAGTTCTTC
-,TRBJ2-1,-,TRBV28,CASSYGTSGKRYNEQFF,TGTGCCAGCAGTTATGGGACTTCCGGGAAGAGATACAATGAGCAGTTCTTC
-,TRBJ1-2,TRBD1,TRBV6-6,CASRATGLETYGYTF,TGTGCCAGCAGGGCGACAGGGCTCGAGACATATGGCTACACCTTC
-,TRBJ2-5,-,TRBV5-6,CASSRVGETRYF,TGTGCCAGTTCACGGGTGGGAGAGACCCGGTACTTC
-,TRBJ1-1,-,TRBV6-6,CASSYGGRTEAFF,TGTGCCAGCAGTTACGGAGGGAGGACTGAAGCTTTCTTT
-,TRBJ2-7,-,TRBV6-1,CATAPGSYEQYF,TGTGCCACCGCCCCGGGTTCCTACGAGCAGTACTTC
-,TRBJ2-3,-,TRBV30,CAWQTGILATDTQYF,TGTGCCTGGCAAACAGGGATATTAGCCACAGATACGCAGTATTTT
-,TRBJ1-4,TRBD1,TRBV14,CASSQRGTVSEKLFF,TGTGCCAGCAGCCAACGAGGGACAGTATCGGAAAAACTGTTTTTT
-,TRBJ2-7,-,TRBV10-3,CAISVGPAYEQYF,TGTGCCATCAGTGTGGGGCCAGCCTACGAGCAGTACTTC
-,TRBJ1-1,-,TRBV7-2,CASSWGGGNTEAFF,TGTGCCAGCAGCTGGGGGGGAGGGAACACTGAAGCTTTCTTT
-,TRBJ1-6,-,TRBV5-6,CASSLSKIGGDPYNSPLHF,TGTGCCAGCAGCTTAAGCAAGATAGGAGGAGATCCCTATAATTCACCCCTCCACTTT
few,TRBJ2-7,-,TRBV11-2,CASSSTLGGREQYF,TGTGCCAGCAGCTCTACATTAGGGGGTAGGGAGCAGTACTTC
-,TRBJ2-3,-,TRBV5-6,CASSKRSGRFPDTQYF,TGTGCCAGCAGCAAACGGTCAGGCAGGTTTCCAGATACGCAGTATTTT
-,TRBJ2-7,-,TRBV7-9,CASSPIDSYEQYF,TGTGCCAGCAGCCCGATCGACAGTTACGAGCAGTACTTC
-,TRBJ2-7,TRBD1,TRBV6-5,CASSLGQGGEQYF,TGTGCCAGCAGCCTCGGACAGGGAGGCGAGCAGTACTTC
-,TRBJ2-7,TRBD2,TRBV5-6,CASSPTPLGTTGQYF,TGTGCCAGCAGCCCCACCCCCCTGGGGACTACGGGGCAGTACTTC
once,TRBJ1-1,TRBD1,TRBV6-1,CASRFRGVTEAFF,TGTGCCAGCAGATTCAGGGGGGTCACTGAAGCTTTCTTT
-,TRBJ1-2,-,TRBV2,CASSDPLVANYGYTF,TGTGCCAGCAGTGACCCCTTAGTGGCTAACTATGGCTACACCTTC
-,TRBJ1-4,TRBD1,TRBV7-9,CSSSRDRGGLGEKLFF,TGTTCCAGCAGCCGGGACAGGGGAGGGCTCGGAGAAAAACTGTTTTTT
-,TRBJ2-7,-,TRBV19,CASSTQGYEQYF,TGTGCCAGTAGTACACAGGGCTACGAGCAGTACTTC
-,TRBJ2-2,TRBD2,TRBV27,CASSLSGLATGELFF,TGTGCCAGCAGTTTATCCGGACTAGCGACCGGGGAGCTGTTTTTT
-,TRBJ1-2,-,TRBV14,CASSQVSPPNYGYTF,TGTGCCAGCAGCCAAGTTAGCCCACCCAACTATGGCTACACCTTC
few,TRBJ1-1,-,TRBV5-6,CASSLLLEFEAFF,TGTGCCAGCAGCTTGTTACTGGAGTTTGAGGCTTTCTTT
-,TRBJ1-1,-,TRBV30,CAWRGDSAEAFF,TGTGCCTGGAGAGGAGACAGCGCTGAAGCTTTCTTT
-,TRBJ2-1,-,TRBV4-2,CASVFSRGKFF,TGTGCCAGCGTTTTTTCCCGGGGAAAGTTCTTC
-,TRBJ1-3,-,TRBV7-9,CASSLRGPDVGNTIYF,TGTGCCAGCAGCTTAAGAGGGCCCGACGTTGGAAACACCATATATTTT
-,TRBJ1-1,-,TRBV4-1,CASSFKAEGVRIF,TGCGCCAGCAGCTTCAAGGCCGAAGGGGTTCGGATCTTT
-,TRBJ2-7,-,TRBV2,CASSESRGWGGPYEQYF,TGTGCCAGCAGTGAATCCCGGGGGTGGGGGGGCCCCTACGAGCAGTACTTC
-,TRBJ1-1,TRBD1,TRBV11-1,CASSGGQGADTEAFF,TGTGCCAGCAGCGGGGGACAGGGGGCCGACACTGAAGCTTTCTTT
-,TRBJ2-6,-,TRBV5-1,CASNFSAPGGSGANVLTF,TGCGCCAGCAACTTCTCGGCTCCCGGGGGCTCTGGGGCCAACGTCCTGACTTTC
medium-sized,TRBJ2-3,TRBD2,TRBV5-6,CASSTGLANTDTQYF,TGTGCCAGCAGCACCGGACTAGCAAACACAGATACGCAGTATTTT
-,TRBJ2-5,TRBD1,TRBV6-6,CASSNPVGGLQETQYF,TGTGCCAGCAGTAACCCGGTAGGGGGCCTCCAAGAGACCCAGTACTTC
-,TRBJ1-5,-,TRBV19,CASRPEQGRDQPQHF,TGTGCCAGTCGTCCCGAACAGGGACGAGATCAGCCCCAGCATTTT
-,TRBJ1-2,-,TRBV5-5,CASSPAGGAGGYTF,TGTGCCAGCAGCCCCGCGGGGGGGGCGGGTGGCTACACCTTC
-,TRBJ1-4,TRBD1,TRBV28,CASSSRTGTVYEKLFF,TGTGCCAGCAGTTCCCGCACCGGGACAGTATACGAAAAACTGTTTTTT
-,TRBJ1-2,-,TRBV19,CASSPPGLPFVGTF,TGTGCCAGTAGCCCACCGGGACTCCCGTTCGTCGGCACCTTC
-,TRBJ1-1,-,TRBV7-3,CASSLGRGGTEAFF,TGTGCCAGCAGCTTAGGAAGAGGGGGCACTGAAGCTTTCTTT
-,TRBJ2-6,TRBD1,TRBV5-1,CASSPRTGKGSGANGLTF,TGCGCCAGCAGCCCCCGGACAGGGAAGGGATCAGGGGCCAACGGCCTGACTTTC
-,TRBJ1-2,-,TRBV6-6,CASSQLGLNYGYTF,TGTGCCAGCAGCCAACTCGGTCTTAACTATGGCTACACCTTC
-,TRBJ2-5,-,TRBV2,CASSAGSGAGETQYF,TGTGCCAGCAGTGCGGGGTCAGGCGCCGGAGAGACCCAGTACTTC
-,TRBJ1-5,-,TRBV6-6,CASRQGNVDQPQHF,TGTGCCAGCAGACAGGGTAATGTCGATCAGCCCCAGCATTTT
-,TRBJ2-2,-,TRBV7-8,CASSQGGGELFF,TGTGCCAGCAGCCAAGGAGGCGGGGAGCTGTTTTTT